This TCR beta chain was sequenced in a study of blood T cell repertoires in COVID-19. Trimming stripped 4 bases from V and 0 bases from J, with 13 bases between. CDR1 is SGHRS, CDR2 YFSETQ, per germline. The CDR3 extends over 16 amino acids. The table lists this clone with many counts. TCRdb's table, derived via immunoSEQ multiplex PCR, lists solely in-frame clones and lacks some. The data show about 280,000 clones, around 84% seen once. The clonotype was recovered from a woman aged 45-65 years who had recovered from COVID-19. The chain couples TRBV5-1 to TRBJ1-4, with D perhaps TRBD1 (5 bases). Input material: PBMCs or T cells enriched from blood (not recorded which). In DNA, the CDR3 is TGCGCCAGCAGCGCGGGACGTACTGCAACTAATGAAAAACTGTTTTTT. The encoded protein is CASSAGRTATNEKLFF.